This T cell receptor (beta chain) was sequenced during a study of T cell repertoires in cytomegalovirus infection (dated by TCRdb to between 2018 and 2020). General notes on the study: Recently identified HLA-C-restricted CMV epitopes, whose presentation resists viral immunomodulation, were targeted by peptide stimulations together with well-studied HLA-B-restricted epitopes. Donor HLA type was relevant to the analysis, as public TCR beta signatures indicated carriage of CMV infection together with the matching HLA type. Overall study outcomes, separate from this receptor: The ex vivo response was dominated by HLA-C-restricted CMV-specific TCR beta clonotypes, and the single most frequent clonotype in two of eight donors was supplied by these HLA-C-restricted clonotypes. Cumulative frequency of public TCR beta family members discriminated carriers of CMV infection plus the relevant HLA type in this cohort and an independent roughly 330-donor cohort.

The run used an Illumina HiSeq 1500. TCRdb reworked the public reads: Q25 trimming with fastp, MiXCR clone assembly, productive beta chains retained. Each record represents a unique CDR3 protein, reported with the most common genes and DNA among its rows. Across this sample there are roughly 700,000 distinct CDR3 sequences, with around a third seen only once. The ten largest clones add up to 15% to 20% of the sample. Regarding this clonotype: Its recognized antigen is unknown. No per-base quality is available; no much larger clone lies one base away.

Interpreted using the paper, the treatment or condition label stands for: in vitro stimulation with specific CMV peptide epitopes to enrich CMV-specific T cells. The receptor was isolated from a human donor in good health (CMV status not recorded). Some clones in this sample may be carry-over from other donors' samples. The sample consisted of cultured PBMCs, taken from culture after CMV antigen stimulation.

The CDR3 reads as follows: CSAGRSTDTQYF. The sequence in DNA is TGCAGTGCTGGTAGAAGCACAGATACGCAGTATTTT. The receptor chain draws on TRBV20-1 and TRBJ2-3; no confident D gene assignment can be made. A distance of 6 bases separates the germline ends of V and J, which lose 5 bases and 0 bases respectively. The CDR1 and CDR2 encoded by the germline V gene (reference sequence) are DFQATT and SNEGSKA. The CDR3 contains 12 residues, cysteine and phenylalanine counted. Only the CDR3 DNA stays, 36 bases, in frame from base 1.